A single sample gave rise to the 23 T cell receptor beta chains below, sequenced in a study of beta chain features in type 1 diabetes. These receptors' targets are unknown. Study-level results: Shorter TCRB CDR3s, moderately but significantly so, were found in Type 1 diabetes patients in all four CD4+ subsets.

Of the isolated RNA, all was reverse transcribed, and so the sequenced material was expressed TCRB transcripts. Libraries were prepared by immunoSEQ multiplex PCR; TCRdb keeps only in-frame clonotypes and omits some of them. Of approximately 250,000 clones in the sample, roughly 10% were seen once. The material sequenced was naive CD4+ T cells from blood. All receptors come from a man younger than 45 with type 1 diabetes.

The sample holds a few counts of this clone. The chain couples TRBV18 to TRBJ2-1, with a tentative D call TRBD2 (5 bases). V lost 6 bases, J lost 9 bases, and 12 bases lay in between. From germline, CDR1 is KGHSH and CDR2 LQKENI. The CDR3 covers 12 residues. The CDR3 reads CASSLRGSEQFF. CDR3 in DNA: TGTGCCAGCTCCCTCCGGGGATCTGAGCAGTTCTTC.

The chain links TRBV4-2 to TRBJ1-2; TRBD1 aligns across 8 bases. Germline V gene sequence: CDR1 LGHNA, CDR2 YNFKEQ. The CDR3 totals 14 residues. Trimming at V came to 3 bases and at J to 3 bases, leaving 3 bases not matched to a gene. CDR3 loop: CASSQDRADYGYTF. The CDR3 bases are TGTGCCAGCAGCCAGGACAGGGCCGACTATGGCTACACCTTC.

The chain combines TRBV5-4 with TRBJ1-1; D is unresolved. Between the trimmed V and J ends, which lost 0 bases and 7 bases, there was a span of 10 bases. The CDR3 has 13 residues. Germline loops: CDR1 SGHNT, CDR2 YYREEE (reference sequence). The CDR3 is CASSLVGQHEAFF. The CDR3 nucleotides read TGTGCCAGCAGCTTGGTTGGGCAGCATGAAGCTTTCTTT.

This clone was counted only a few times. The rearrangement links TRBV5-5 to TRBJ2-6; D is unresolved. The germline V and J ends were trimmed by 2 bases and 0 bases, with 12 bases remaining between them. The length of the CDR3 is 17 residues. Germline V gene sequence: CDR1 SGHKS, CDR2 YYEKEE (reference sequence). CDR3 sequence: CASSLRHQTSGANVLTF. The CDR3 nucleotides are TGTGCCAGCAGCTTACGACATCAAACCTCTGGGGCCAACGTCCTGACTTTC.

The chain carries TRBV9 and TRBJ2-1; D is possibly TRBD1 (6 bases). CDR3 length equals 14 residues. From germline, CDR1 is SGDLS and CDR2 YYNGEE. The ends were cut back, 2 bases at V and 1 base at J, with 7 bases in the middle. The DNA of the CDR3 is TGTGCCAGCAGCGTGACAGGTTCCTACAATGAGCAGTTCTTC. The encoded protein is CASSVTGSYNEQFF.

This clone turned up a few times. The chain couples TRBV25-1 to TRBJ2-1; TRBD2 might be the D (5 bases). Germline V gene lookup returns CDR1 MGHDK and CDR2 SYGVNS. Trimming removed 1 base at V and 7 bases at J, with 17 bases between. The CDR3 runs 16 residues. CDR3 coding DNA: TGTGCCAGCAGTGAATTGGAGCGTCGGGGAAATAATGAGCAGTTCTTC. Its protein product is CASSELERRGNNEQFF.

This clone was observed a few times. The chain has TRBV4-1 and TRBJ2-3; 12 bases are shared with TRBD2. The germline gives CDR1 MGHRA, CDR2 YSYEKL. This CDR3 is 15 amino acids long. V lost 1 base to trimming and J lost 7 bases; unmatched junction nucleotides: 3. The CDR3 DNA is TGCGCCAGCAGCCAAGCACTAGCGGGGGGAAATACGCAGTATTTT. The encoded protein is CASSQALAGGNTQYF.

This rearrangement joins TRBV5-1 to TRBJ2-1; 11 positions agree with TRBD2. From germline, CDR1 is SGHRS and CDR2 YFSETQ. CDR3 length: 18 residues. J lost 9 bases, V lost 4 bases, and 18 bases had no gene match. CDR3 DNA sequence: TGCGCCAGCAGCGAACGGGGTCCACTAGCGGGGGCCTCCAGTGAGCAGTTCTTC. This sequence encodes CASSERGPLAGASSEQFF.

This clone was counted between two and nine times. The chain uses TRBV7-9 and TRBJ1-1; 9 bases map to TRBD1. The CDR3 extends over 13 amino acids. V lost 6 bases and J lost 7; bases outside the gene matches: 6. Germline V gene lookup returns CDR1 SEHNR and CDR2 FQNEAQ (reference sequence). CDR3 protein: CASSWDRDFEAFF. The CDR3 bases are TGTGCCAGCAGTTGGGACAGGGATTTTGAAGCTTTCTTT.

The DNA for the CDR3 is TGTGCCAGTAGTTCACAGGGAGCCTCCTACGAGCAGTACTTC. This encodes CASSSQGASYEQYF. The chain recombines TRBV19 with TRBJ2-7; possibly TRBD1 for D (6 bases). Trimming pared 5 bases from V and 0 bases from J, leaving 11 bases between. There are 14 residues in the CDR3. Germline V gene data show CDR1 as LNHDA and CDR2 as SQIVND (reference sequence).

This clone was counted between two and nine times. The chain recombines TRBV6-5 with TRBJ2-7; D possibly corresponds to TRBD1 (5 bases). The length of the CDR3 is 14 residues. Per the germline V gene, CDR1 is MNHEY and CDR2 is SVGAGI. Trimming took off 6 bases at V and 0 bases at J, with 12 bases between the two ends. CDR3 in amino acids: CASRRTTISYEQYF. In DNA form, the CDR3 reads TGTGCCAGCAGAAGGACAACGATCTCCTACGAGCAGTACTTC.

V gene TRBV7-9 combines with J gene TRBJ2-3, with 8 nucleotides matching TRBD1. The CDR3 consists of 16 residues. The V and J ends lost 5 bases and 2 bases, in that order; junction bases with no gene match: 9. The germline gives CDR1 SEHNR, CDR2 FQNEAQ (reference sequence). This CDR3 is CASSRWTGPATDTQYF. In nucleotides, the CDR3 is TGTGCCAGCAGCAGATGGACAGGGCCAGCCACAGATACGCAGTATTTT.

The rearrangement uses TRBV27 and TRBJ1-1, with 10 bases identical to TRBD1. Germline lookup yields CDR1 MNHEY and CDR2 SMNVEV (reference sequence). V shed 2 bases, J shed 5 bases, and the junction held 8 bases outside the gene matches. The CDR3 length is 16 residues. The CDR3 DNA reads as TGTGCCAGCAGTTTAATTCCGGGACAGGGGCATACTGAAGCTTTCTTT. As protein: CASSLIPGQGHTEAFF.

The CDR3 spells CASSLAEPNEQFF. In nucleotides, the CDR3 is TGCGCCAGCAGCTTGGCGGAGCCCAATGAGCAGTTCTTC. The V and J genes are TRBV5-1 and TRBJ2-1; D ambiguous. Germline CDR1 reads SGHRS; CDR2 reads YFSETQ. V was shortened by 0 bases and J by 6 bases, with 7 bases between the two germline ends. CDR3 length: 13 amino acids.

V and J are TRBV27 and TRBJ2-1, with 8 bases aligning to TRBD2. CDR1 is MNHEY, CDR2 SMNVEV, per germline (reference sequence). With 1 base clipped from V and 11 bases from J, the junction kept 7 bases outside the gene matches. This CDR3 is built from 14 residues. In DNA, the CDR3 is TGTGCCAGCAGTTTATGGGACCGACTAGCGAAGCAGTTCTTC. It translates to CASSLWDRLAKQFF.

The chain uses TRBV9 and TRBJ2-7; TRBD2 matches 9 bases. This CDR3 contains 14 residues. After removal of 4 bases from V and 4 bases from J, the junction contained 6 bases not matched to a gene. Germline V gives CDR1 SGDLS, CDR2 YYNGEE. The CDR3 DNA is TGTGCCAGCAGCTCTACTAGCGGGCCATACGAGCAGTACTTC. This translates into CASSSTSGPYEQYF. Full variable domain (remainder filled in from reference TRBV9 and TRBJ2-7): DSGVTQTPKHLITATGQRVTLRCSPRSGDLSVYWYQQSLDQGLQFLIQYYNGEERAKGNILERFSAQQFPDLHSELNLSSLELGDSALYFCASSSTSGPYEQYFGPGTRLTVT.

This chain uses TRBV2 with TRBJ1-5; D ambiguous. The germline CDR1 and CDR2 sequences are SNHLY and FYNNEI. There are 14 residues in the CDR3. Trimming shortened V by 4 bases and J by 3 bases, and 10 bases separated the two germline ends. CDR3 nucleotides: TGTGCCAGCAGTGTAGGACTGGACAATCAGCCCCAGCATTTT. Its translation: CASSVGLDNQPQHF.

This clone has a handful of counts. V gene TRBV7-9 combines with J gene TRBJ2-2; D is perhaps TRBD1 (5 bases). Trimming shortened V by 5 bases and J by 1 base, and 11 bases separated the two germline ends. The CDR3 sequence is 15 residues long. The germline V gene has CDR1 SEHNR and CDR2 FQNEAQ (reference sequence). CDR3 region: CASSPGHLNTGELFF. In DNA form, the CDR3 reads TGTGCCAGCAGCCCCGGACACCTGAACACCGGGGAGCTGTTTTTT.

This clone has more than one count but fewer than ten. This rearrangement joins TRBV5-6 to TRBJ1-1; D remains unclear. The CDR3 has 14 amino acids. Germline V gives CDR1 SGHDT, CDR2 YYEEEE. V was clipped by 4 bases and J by 4 bases, with 14 bases between them. The CDR3 sequence: CASSRLGTGTEAFF. CDR3 DNA: TGTGCCAGCAGCCGACTAGGAACGGGCACTGAAGCTTTCTTT.

This clone has a handful of counts. The chain combines TRBV11-2 with TRBJ1-4; D is uncertain. This CDR3 is 11 amino acids long. Germline V gene data show CDR1 as SGHAT and CDR2 as FQNNGV. Between the trimmed V and J ends, which lost 4 bases and 8 bases, there was a span of 5 bases. As DNA, the CDR3 is TGTGCCAGCAGCTCCTTCGAAAAACTGTTTTTT. This gives the protein CASSSFEKLFF. The variable domain in full, completed from reference TRBV11-2 and TRBJ1-4, reads EAGVAQSPRYKIIEKRQSVAFWCNPISGHATLYWYQQILGQGPKLLIQFQNNGVVDDSQLPKDRFSAERLKGVDSTLKIQPAKLEDSAVYLCASSSFEKLFFGSGTQLSVL.

This clone was observed a handful of times. The junction departs from germline at one end; a sequencing error may be responsible. The CDR3, as DNA: TGTGCTAGCAGCTTAGCGCCGGGCACAGATACGCAGTATTTT. Its protein product is CASSLAPGTDTQYF. The rearrangement joins TRBV7-7 to TRBJ2-3, with D tentatively TRBD2 (5 bases). From germline, CDR1 is SSHAT and CDR2 FNYEAQ (reference sequence). This CDR3 contains 14 residues. Full variable domain (rest looked up from reference TRBV7-7 and TRBJ2-3): GAGVSQSPRYKVTKRGQDVTLRCDPISSHATLYWYQQALGQGPEFLTYFNYEAQPDKSGLPSDRFSAERPEGSISTLTIQRTEQRDSAMYRCASSLAPGTDTQYFGPGTRLTVL.

This chain joins TRBV5-1 and TRBJ1-1, with TRBD1 as a possible D gene (6 bases). Trimming took 0 bases from V and 6 from J, leaving 9 bases between them. Germline V CDR1 and CDR2: SGHRS, YFSETQ. This CDR3 is built from 13 residues. CDR3 DNA: TGCGCCAGCAGCTTGGGTACAGGGTCTGAAGCTTTCTTT. This translates into CASSLGTGSEAFF.

This clone appeared a few times. The J gene is TRBJ1-4, the V gene TRBV7-2, with 9 bases fitting TRBD1. Trimming removed 3 bases from V and 5 bases from J; junction bases left unmatched: 4. The CDR3 length is 15 residues. The germline CDR1 and CDR2 sequences are SGHTA and FQGNSA. CDR3 residues: CASSLTGGRNEKLFF. The CDR3 region has the DNA TGTGCCAGCAGCTTGACAGGGGGAAGGAATGAAAAACTGTTTTTT.